Listed here are 17 T cell receptor beta chains from one sample, sequenced in a study of shared clonotypes between healthy human individuals. The repertoire was sequenced with immunoSEQ multiplex PCR; TCRdb's copy has only in-frame clones and lacks some. The sample includes roughly 490,000 clones, around 79% of them seen just once. Sequenced material: PBMCs. These receptors were taken from a woman aged 40-49 years in good health. Some clones in this sample may be carry-over from other donors' samples.

This clone was detected only a few times. V and J are TRBV5-1 and TRBJ1-2, with D unclear. Germline loops: CDR1 SGHRS, CDR2 YFSETQ. Trimming removed 0 bases from V and 2 bases from J, with 17 bases in between. The CDR3 loop spans 17 amino acids. DNA for the CDR3: TGCGCCAGCAGCTTGGCCGTGGTTAGTACACAGAACTATGGCTACACCTTC. This encodes CASSLAVVSTQNYGYTF.

In DNA, the CDR3 is TGTGCCAGCAGCCGTAGCGGGAGTGCGGGGAATACGCAGTATTTT. Protein sequence: CASSRSGSAGNTQYF. The rearrangement links TRBV9 to TRBJ2-3, with 9 nucleotides matching TRBD2. Germline assignment: CDR1 SGDLS and CDR2 YYNGEE. The trim removed 4 bases at V and 7 bases at J, leaving 10 bases unmatched. The CDR3 covers 15 residues. Complete variable domain (other parts from reference TRBV9 and TRBJ2-3): DSGVTQTPKHLITATGQRVTLRCSPRSGDLSVYWYQQSLDQGLQFLIQYYNGEERAKGNILERFSAQQFPDLHSELNLSSLELGDSALYFCASSRSGSAGNTQYFGPGTRLTVL.

The table lists this clone with a count of one. V and J are TRBV7-2 and TRBJ1-1; 7 bases are a match to TRBD1. The CDR3 consists of 12 residues. Germline CDR1 and CDR2: SGHTA and FQGNSA. The V segment lost 8 bases and the J segment 10 bases; nucleotides outside the gene matches: 10. CDR3 protein: CASGRRQGGAFF. The CDR3 bases are TGTGCCAGCGGCCGGAGACAGGGCGGAGCTTTCTTT.

This chain links TRBV6-1 with TRBJ2-3; no reliable D call. This CDR3 is 12 amino acids long. Trimming shortened V by 6 bases and J by 6 bases, and 10 bases separated the two germline ends. The germline V gene encodes CDR1 MNHNS and CDR2 SASEGT. The CDR3 sequence is CASRTSSDTQYF. Written as DNA, the CDR3 is TGTGCCAGCAGAACCTCATCCGATACGCAGTATTTT.

The V call is TRBV5-1, the J call TRBJ1-2, with D possibly being TRBD1 (5 bases). Germline V gene data show CDR1 as SGHRS and CDR2 as YFSETQ. V was clipped by 4 bases and J by 3 bases, with 16 bases between them. This CDR3 comprises 15 residues. CDR3 DNA sequence: TGCGCCAGCAGCCGGGCCGGGGCCTACGACTATGGCTACACCTTC. This sequence encodes CASSRAGAYDYGYTF.

As for this clone: A read error is the likely source, as a far larger clone sits one nucleotide away. CDR3 sequence: CASSQGSGGYAEAFF. The CDR3 region has the DNA TGCGCCAGCAGCCAGGGCTCGGGTGGGTACGCTGAAGCTTTCTTT. This sequence joins TRBV4-1 and TRBJ1-1; no firm D call. CDR3 length: 15 amino acids. Germline CDR1 MGHRA, CDR2 YSYEKL. The V gene lost 3 bases and the J gene lost 6 bases, with 17 bases spanning the gap.

The genes are TRBV10-3 and TRBJ1-6, with 10 bases identical to TRBD1. Per the germline V gene, CDR1 is ENHRY and CDR2 is SYGVKD. The CDR3 is 18 amino acids. The V and J ends lost 8 bases and 3 bases, in that order; junction bases with no gene match: 13. The CDR3 here is CAIGRRPGQGFYNSPLHF. CDR3 sequence (DNA): TGTGCCATCGGGCGGCGACCGGGACAGGGGTTCTATAATTCACCCCTCCACTTT.

The chain has TRBV2 and TRBJ2-2, with 7 bases fitting TRBD1. J was trimmed by 2 bases and V by 1 base; bases with no gene match: 1. This CDR3 region has 15 residues. In germline, CDR1 is SNHLY, CDR2 FYNNEI. The chain's CDR3 is CASSEGQGNTGELFF. The CDR3 region has the DNA TGTGCCAGCAGTGAAGGACAGGGAAACACCGGGGAGCTGTTTTTT. Complete variable domain (other parts from reference TRBV2 and TRBJ2-2): EPEVTQTPSHQVTQMGQEVILRCVPISNHLYFYWYRQILGQKVEFLVSFYNNEISEKSEIFDDQFSVERPDGSNFTLKIRSTKLEDSAMYFCASSEGQGNTGELFFGEGSRLTVL.

This clone was detected a few times. The gene calls are TRBV29-1 and TRBJ2-7; unclear D gene. Looked up from germline, CDR1 is SQVTM and CDR2 is ANQGSEA. The CDR3 runs 11 residues. Trimming cost V 4 bases and J 2 bases, with 6 bases left between them. This chain's CDR3 is CSVGLAYEQYF. The CDR3 DNA reads as TGCAGCGTTGGTCTGGCCTACGAGCAGTACTTC.

The chain links TRBV7-2 to TRBJ2-1; 7 positions agree with TRBD2. The CDR3 extends over 15 amino acids. Trimming removed 5 bases from V and 12 bases from J; junction bases left unmatched: 16. CDR1 is SGHTA, CDR2 FQGNSA, per germline. CDR3 residues: CASSPPSGLGSVQFF. In DNA form, the CDR3 reads TGTGCCAGCAGCCCCCCCTCCGGACTAGGTTCGGTGCAGTTCTTC.

The rearrangement joins TRBV28 to TRBJ2-3, with D perhaps matching TRBD1 (7 bases). V lost 10 bases, J lost 1 base, and 12 bases lay in between. Germline CDR1 and CDR2: MDHEN and SYDVKM. CDR3 length: 13 residues. CDR3 bases: TGTGCCACCAGGGGGGAGGGCACAGATACGCAGTATTTT. Translated, it gives CATRGEGTDTQYF.

This clone was seen once. The chain uses TRBV7-6 and TRBJ2-2, with 14 bases aligning to TRBD2. The CDR3 has 18 residues. Germline trimming cut 5 bases from V and 4 bases from J; bases unmatched to any gene: 9. The germline CDR1 and CDR2 sequences are SGHVS and FNYEAQ. CDR3 coding DNA: TGTGCCAGCAGCCCAGGGACTAGCGGGAGTCCTGGCACCGGGGAGCTGTTTTTT. This sequence encodes CASSPGTSGSPGTGELFF.

A few counts support this clone. The chain has TRBV6-1 and TRBJ2-2; 8 bases line up with TRBD1. The junction had 6 bases not matched to a gene; V was cut back by 8 bases and J by 7 bases. CDR1 is MNHNS and CDR2 is SASEGT in the germline V gene. CDR3 length: 13 amino acids. For the CDR3, the DNA is TGTGCCAGCGGACAGGGAGATCGCGGGGAGCTGTTTTTT. Translation: CASGQGDRGELFF.

The chain uses TRBV28 and TRBJ2-2; 10 nucleotides align to TRBD2. Germline assignment: CDR1 MDHEN and CDR2 SYDVKM. The CDR3 totals 16 residues. The trim removed 6 bases at V and 4 bases at J, leaving 8 bases unmatched. The CDR3 nucleotides are TGTGCCAGCAGACGCCCAAGCGGGAGGGTCACCGGGGAGCTGTTTTTT. Translated, it gives CASRRPSGRVTGELFF. Filled out from reference TRBV28 and TRBJ2-2, the complete variable domain reads DVKVTQSSRYLVKRTGEKVFLECVQDMDHENMFWYRQDPGLGLRLIYFSYDVKMKEKGDIPEGYSVSREKKERFSLILESASTNQTSMYLCASRRPSGRVTGELFFGEGSRLTVL.

In the case of this clone: The identical CDR3 is also encoded by other nucleotide sequences in the sample. V is TRBV29-1 and J is TRBJ1-1, with a weak D call TRBD1 (5 bases). Trimming took off 4 bases at V and 0 bases at J, with 12 bases between the two ends. CDR3 length: 14 residues. Germline loops: CDR1 SQVTM, CDR2 ANQGSEA. The CDR3 here is CSVGKGPMNTEAFF. The CDR3 DNA is TGCAGCGTTGGTAAGGGGCCTATGAACACTGAAGCTTTCTTT.

This clone appeared once. V and J are TRBV5-4 and TRBJ2-7; TRBD1 matches 11 bases. Trimming removed 3 bases from V and 5 bases from J; junction bases left unmatched: 4. The length of the CDR3 is 14 residues. CDR1 SGHNT and CDR2 YYREEE come from the germline V gene (reference sequence). The CDR3 here is CASSSDRGRNEQYF. The CDR3 DNA is TGTGCCAGCAGCTCGGACAGGGGGCGAAACGAGCAGTACTTC.

As concerns this clone: The sample carries other DNA sequences with the same CDR3. The chain combines TRBV5-1 with TRBJ2-3; 7 bases map to TRBD2. Germline CDR1 and CDR2: SGHRS and YFSETQ. J gave up 0 bases and V 0 bases, and 1 base lay outside the gene matches. This CDR3 has 15 residues. This chain's CDR3 is CASSLVSGSTDTQYF. CDR3 in DNA: TGCGCCAGCAGCTTGGTTAGCGGGAGCACAGATACGCAGTATTTT.